The clone carrying this T cell receptor beta chain has only one observation. The CDR3 is 11 amino acids. Trimming pared 8 bases from V and 6 bases from J, leaving 7 bases between. Germline assignment: CDR1 MDHEN and CDR2 SYDVKM. The sample belongs to a study of Graves' ophthalmopathy and Graves' hyperthyroidism. RNA transcripts were the template, and TCR beta CDR3 regions were amplified from them. Amplification began with first-round RT-PCR using HTBI primers, then second-round multiplex PCR was performed. MiXCR was run by TCRdb on the multiplex PCR reads, yielding one entry per CDR3 protein. Of almost 400,000 distinct CDR3 sequences detected, 18% appear once; the ten largest clones hold around 1.4%.

The chain is built from TRBV28 and TRBJ2-2; D is ambiguous. The TCR was taken from a young woman with Graves' ophthalmopathy. The specimen sequenced was peripheral blood. CDR3 sequence reads: CASLSAGELFF. CDR3 coding DNA: TGTGCCAGCCTCTCGGCCGGGGAGCTGTTTTTT.